This T cell receptor beta chain originates from a study of T-cell reconstitution after alpha-beta-depleted transplantation in children. Study findings and constraints: Several hundred expanded graft clones reportedly gave rise to the alpha-beta T cells present about two months after transplant. When one year had passed after transplant, most T-cell counts and diversity came from newly produced T cells. Surviving thymic progenitors and recipient T cells were the source of high TCRbeta diversity at day 60 in some patients.

Germline CDR1 reads SGHRS; CDR2 reads YFSETQ. The CDR3 is made up of 16 amino acids. V lost 0 bases, J lost 6 bases, and 4 bases stayed unmatched. Concerning this clonotype itself: The antigen is undetermined.

Construction of the TCRbeta library involved unique molecular identifiers. MiXCR, run by TCRdb on the PCR reads, gives a single entry per CDR3 protein. The data show roughly 790,000 distinct CDR3 sequences, with 16% seen just once and around 4.5% held by the top ten. The chain employs TRBV5-1 and TRBJ1-6; 9 bases are shared with TRBD1. This specimen consisted of PBMCs, mostly from graft donor cells, obtained 360 days after TCRalphabeta/CD19-depleted stem cell transplant. The sequence was collected from a male patient under 18 who had a stem cell transplant for acute lymphoblastic leukemia, so the T cells may come from the graft donor. The CDR3 DNA reads TGCGCCAGCAGCTTGGGGGACAGGGTCGGTAATTCACCCCTCCACTTT. Encoded protein: CASSLGDRVGNSPLHF. Filled out from reference TRBV5-1 and TRBJ1-6, the complete variable domain reads KAGVTQTPRYLIKTRGQQVTLSCSPISGHRSVSWYQQTPGQGLQFLFEYFSETQRNKGNFPGRFSGRQFSNSRSEMNVSTLELGDSALYLCASSLGDRVGNSPLHFGNGTRLTVT.